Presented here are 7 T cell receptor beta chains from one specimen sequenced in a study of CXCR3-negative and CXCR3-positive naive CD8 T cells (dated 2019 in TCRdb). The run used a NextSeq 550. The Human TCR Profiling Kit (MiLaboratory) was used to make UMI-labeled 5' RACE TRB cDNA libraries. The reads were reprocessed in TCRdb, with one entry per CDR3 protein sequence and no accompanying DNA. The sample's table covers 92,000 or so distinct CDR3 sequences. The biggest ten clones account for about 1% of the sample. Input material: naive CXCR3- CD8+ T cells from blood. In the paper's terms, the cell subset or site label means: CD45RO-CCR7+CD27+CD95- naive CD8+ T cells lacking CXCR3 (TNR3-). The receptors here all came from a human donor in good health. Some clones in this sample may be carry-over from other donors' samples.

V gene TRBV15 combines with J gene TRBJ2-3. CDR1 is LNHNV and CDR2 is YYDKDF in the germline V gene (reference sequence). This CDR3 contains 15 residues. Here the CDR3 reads CATSREGKSTDTQYF.

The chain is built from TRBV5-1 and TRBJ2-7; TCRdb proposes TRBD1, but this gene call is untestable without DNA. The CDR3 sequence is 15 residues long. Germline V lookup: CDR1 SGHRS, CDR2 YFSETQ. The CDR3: CASSLTPGTNYEQYF.

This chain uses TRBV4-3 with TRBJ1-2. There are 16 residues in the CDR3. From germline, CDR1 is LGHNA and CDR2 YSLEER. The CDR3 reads CASSQDLTGPGEGYTF.

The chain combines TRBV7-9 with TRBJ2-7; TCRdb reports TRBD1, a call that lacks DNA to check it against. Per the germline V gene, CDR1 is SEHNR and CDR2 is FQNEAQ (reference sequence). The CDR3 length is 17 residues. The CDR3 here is CASSPKETGLIYYEQYF.

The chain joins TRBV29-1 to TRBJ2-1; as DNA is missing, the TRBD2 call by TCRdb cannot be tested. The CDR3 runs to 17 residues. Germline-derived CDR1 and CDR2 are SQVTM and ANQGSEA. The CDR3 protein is CSVVGGLAGASYNEQFF.

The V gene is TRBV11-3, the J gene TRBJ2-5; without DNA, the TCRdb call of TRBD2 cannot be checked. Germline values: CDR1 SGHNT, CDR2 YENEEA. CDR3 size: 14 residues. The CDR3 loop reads CASSSPLDKETQYF.

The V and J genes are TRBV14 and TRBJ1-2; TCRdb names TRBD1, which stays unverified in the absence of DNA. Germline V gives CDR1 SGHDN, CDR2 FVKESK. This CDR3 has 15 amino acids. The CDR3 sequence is CASSPRWGSNYGYTF.